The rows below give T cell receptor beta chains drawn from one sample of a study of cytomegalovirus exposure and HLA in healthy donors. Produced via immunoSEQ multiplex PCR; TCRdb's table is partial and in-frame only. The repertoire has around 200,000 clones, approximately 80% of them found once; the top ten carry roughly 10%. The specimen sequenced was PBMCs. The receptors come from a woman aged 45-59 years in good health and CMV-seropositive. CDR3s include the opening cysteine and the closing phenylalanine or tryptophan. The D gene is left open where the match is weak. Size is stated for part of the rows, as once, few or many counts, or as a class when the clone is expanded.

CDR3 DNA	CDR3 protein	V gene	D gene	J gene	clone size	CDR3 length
TGTGCCAGCAGTTTCTTTTATAACAGACGTGCCTCTGGAAACACCATATATTTT	CASSFFYNRRASGNTIYF	TRBV28	NA	TRBJ1-3	NA	18
TGTGCATCGGAGTGGGGACAGGGTAGCTCCTACGAGCAGTACTTC	CASEWGQGSSYEQYF	TRBV6-1	TRBD1	TRBJ2-7	few	15
TGTGCCAGCAGCTTAGCCCAGGCGGGGGACCAGTACTTC	CASSLAQAGDQYF	TRBV7-7	TRBD2	TRBJ2-5	NA	13
TGTGCCAGCAGGACGGGAGCCAGGCAGTACTTC	CASRTGARQYF	TRBV5-4	NA	TRBJ2-7	NA	11
TGTGCCAGTAGAGTTCGGCAGGGGGGGAACACTGAAGCTTTCTTT	CASRVRQGGNTEAFF	TRBV19	TRBD1	TRBJ1-1	NA	15
TGTGCCAGCAGACCTCTCGACAGCCCAGAAGCTTTCTTT	CASRPLDSPEAFF	TRBV27	NA	TRBJ1-1	few	13
TGTGCCAGCAGTTCCGCCTACGAGCAGTACTTC	CASSSAYEQYF	TRBV27	NA	TRBJ2-7	NA	11
TGTGCCAGCAGCCAGGACAGGGGGCAATTCTCTGGAAACACCATATATTTT	CASSQDRGQFSGNTIYF	TRBV5-5	TRBD1	TRBJ1-3	NA	17
TGTGCCAGCAGTTTATCGACAGGGGAGGGGCCCCAGCATTTT	CASSLSTGEGPQHF	TRBV27	TRBD1	TRBJ1-5	NA	14
TGTGCCAGTAGTCTAAGGAGGACAGGGGAGGCCTACGAGCAGTACTTC	CASSLRRTGEAYEQYF	TRBV19	TRBD1	TRBJ2-7	NA	16
TGCGCCAGCAGTGAGGCCGGGGACTCCGACGCCGGGGAGCTGTTTTTT	CASSEAGDSDAGELFF	TRBV10-1	NA	TRBJ2-2	NA	16
TGTGCCAGCAGCTGGGGGGCCTACGAGCAGTACTTC	CASSWGAYEQYF	TRBV5-4	NA	TRBJ2-7	few	12
TGTGCCAGCAGCATATGGGCAGAGAACACTGAAGCTTTCTTT	CASSIWAENTEAFF	TRBV7-2	NA	TRBJ1-1	NA	14
TGTGCCAGCAGCTTAGTAAGCGGGGGTAACAATGAGCAGTTCTTC	CASSLVSGGNNEQFF	TRBV7-9	TRBD2	TRBJ2-1	NA	15
TGTGCCAGCAGACAACAGGGAAGCTCCTACGAGCAGTACTTC	CASRQQGSSYEQYF	TRBV27	NA	TRBJ2-7	few	14
TGTGCCAGCAGCATGGGGGGCTGGAACACTGAAGCTTTCTTT	CASSMGGWNTEAFF	TRBV5-6	NA	TRBJ1-1	NA	14
TGTGCCAGCAGCCCCACAGGAGGGGCGAACACTGAAGCTTTCTTT	CASSPTGGANTEAFF	TRBV7-3	NA	TRBJ1-1	few	15
TGTGCCAGCACCTTTTCACCGGCCGATAGAGGCCACTCTGGAAACACCATATATTTT	CASTFSPADRGHSGNTIYF	TRBV2	NA	TRBJ1-3	NA	19
TGTTCCAGCAGCCGTACACAAGAGACCCAGTACTTC	CSSSRTQETQYF	TRBV7-9	NA	TRBJ2-5	NA	12
TGTGCCAGCTCAAGAAACCACCAGGAGACCCAGTACTTC	CASSRNHQETQYF	TRBV18	NA	TRBJ2-5	NA	13
TGTGCCACCCCCCGTTCAGGAAGTAACTATGGCTACACCTTC	CATPRSGSNYGYTF	TRBV21-1	NA	TRBJ1-2	once	14
TGCGCCAGCAGCCGACAGGGACTGTATGGCTACACCTTC	CASSRQGLYGYTF	TRBV5-1	TRBD1	TRBJ1-2	once	13
TGTGCCAGCAGCTTTGATCCGGGACAGGGGGCAGCCTACGAGCAGTACTTC	CASSFDPGQGAAYEQYF	TRBV11-3	TRBD1	TRBJ2-7	NA	17
TGTGCCTGGAGTCGAAGAGACAGTAGATTCTCTGGGGCCAACGTCCTGACTTTC	CAWSRRDSRFSGANVLTF	TRBV30	NA	TRBJ2-6	NA	18
TGTGCCAGCAGTAAGGGGGCTTTGGACTATGGCTACACCTTC	CASSKGALDYGYTF	TRBV2	TRBD1	TRBJ1-2	NA	14
TGTGCCAGCAGCAAGGCTAACCAGGGGAACTATGGCTACACCTTC	CASSKANQGNYGYTF	TRBV21-1	NA	TRBJ1-2	NA	15
TGTGCCAGCAGTTACGCCTCGGGGGTGCTCTATGGCTACACCTTC	CASSYASGVLYGYTF	TRBV6-5	NA	TRBJ1-2	NA	15